This TCR beta chain originates from a study of response to subunit inactivated influenza vaccine. Study outcomes and limitations: With each seasonal influenza vaccination, the authors suggested, few new T cells are recruited.

A note on this clonotype: Its antigen is not identified.

V lost 4 bases and J 0 bases, leaving 7 bases between the germline ends. CDR1 and CDR2 from the germline V gene are LGHNA and YNFKEQ. CDR3 length equals 14 residues. TCRdb analysed the RT-PCR reads with MiXCR anew, one entry per CDR3 protein. The sample includes over 400,000 distinct CDR3 sequences, around 9.9% seen only once; the top ten take approximately 12%. The sample here was PBMCs from blood, taken more than 35 days after vaccination. The sequence was obtained from a man aged 50-59 years who received an inactivated influenza vaccine. The gene calls are TRBV4-2 and TRBJ1-5, with D maybe TRBD1 (5 bases). The CDR3 coding sequence is TGTGCCAGCAGCCGGGGGATTAGCAATCAGCCCCAGCATTTT. Translating gives CASSRGISNQPQHF.